This T cell receptor beta chain was captured by sequencing in a study of cytomegalovirus exposure and HLA in healthy donors. Germline V CDR1 and CDR2: SGHRS, YFSETQ. Deletions cut 3 bases from V and 1 base from J, with 16 bases between. This CDR3 region has 16 residues. Primers: 60 Vbeta forward and 13 Jbeta reverse. Libraries were prepared by immunoSEQ multiplex PCR; TCRdb keeps only in-frame clonotypes and omits some of them. The table lists about 160,000 clones, 65% to 90% of them singletons. About this clone: As yet, its antigen is unknown.

General observations from the study: An Asian-associated ancestry cluster reportedly showed fewer N-insertions than the approximately 700-donor mean in a later analysis. Altogether, more than 150 TCR beta chains were recorded as cytomegalovirus-associated.

The chain couples TRBV5-1 to TRBJ2-5; tentative D call: TRBD2 (7 bases). This TCR was recovered from a man aged 45 to 65 in good health and CMV-seropositive. The specimen sequenced was PBMCs. CDR3 sequence: CASSSSPGEGQETQYF. Written as DNA, the CDR3 is TGCGCCAGCAGCTCCTCCCCAGGGGAGGGCCAAGAGACCCAGTACTTC.